This T cell receptor (beta chain) was sequenced in a study of blood T cell repertoires in COVID-19. The overall study: PBMCs, B-cell-depleted T cells, or T cells were the source of the cDNA or gDNA that made up the material.

Per the original methods: Using reference gene primer amplification, nucleated cell counts were estimated. Libraries were prepared by immunoSEQ multiplex PCR; TCRdb keeps only in-frame clonotypes and omits some of them. For V, J and clone size, that table is used; D and trimming come from the DNA. The sample includes 230,000 or so clones, around 90% of them seen just once. The length of the CDR3 is 16 residues. Germline V gene data show CDR1 as MNHEY and CDR2 as SVGEGT. The V gene lost 2 bases and the J gene lost 0 bases, with 13 bases spanning the gap. Living in 24 US areas, the participants were between about 18 and 100 years of age. Resolution of symptoms, clearance, or two negative PCRs was present in recovered Cohort 3 donors.

This sequence was found in a woman aged 25 to 39 who had recovered from COVID-19. Sequenced material: PBMCs or T cells enriched from blood (not recorded which). This chain links TRBV6-2 or TRBV6-3 with TRBJ1-1; D unclear. CDR3 bases: TGTGCCAGCAGTTACCACACCCAGTCAATGAACACTGAAGCTTTCTTT. Its protein product is CASSYHTQSMNTEAFF.